The 29 T cell receptor beta chains below come from one sample, sequenced in a study of T cells in localized non-small cell lung cancer. TCRdb's table, derived via immunoSEQ multiplex PCR, lists solely in-frame clones and lacks some. The sample comprises about 6,800 clones, more than 40% of which are singletons, and 3% to 4% rests with the top ten. The sequenced sample was lymph node tissue, obtained before any cancer treatment. These receptors were collected from a man aged 35 to 69 with stage I lung adenocarcinoma.

This chain connects TRBV5-1 to TRBJ1-2; D is perhaps TRBD1 (6 bases). V shed 3 bases and J shed 8 bases, with 20 bases lying between them. The CDR3 extends over 15 amino acids. Germline CDR1 and CDR2: SGHRS and YFSETQ. The CDR3, as DNA: TGCGCCAGCAGCTCCGAAGACGGGGGGCGCGAAGGCTACACCTTC. Its protein is CASSSEDGGREGYTF.

This chain links TRBV6-8 with TRBJ1-1; 9 bases match TRBD1. The V segment lost 6 bases and the J segment 0 bases; nucleotides outside the gene matches: 11. The CDR3 extends over 17 amino acids. Germline CDR1 is MNHGY and CDR2 is SAAAGT. CDR3 coding DNA: TGTGCCAGCAGGGAGAACAGGGGGCGCGGTATGAACACTGAAGCTTTCTTT. This translates into CASRENRGRGMNTEAFF.

The rearrangement links TRBV9 to TRBJ2-3; possibly TRBD2 for D (6 bases). Germline loops: CDR1 SGDLS, CDR2 YYNGEE. The CDR3 spans 13 residues. V lost 2 bases, J lost 5 bases, and 9 bases lay in between. CDR3 residues: CASSVEGLDTQYF. DNA of the CDR3: TGTGCCAGCAGCGTTGAGGGACTAGATACGCAGTATTTT.

This clone appeared a few times. The junction and the germline gene differ at one end; a read error may be behind it. The chain employs TRBV6-8 and TRBJ2-7, with 8 bases that match TRBD1. The CDR3 runs 16 residues. In germline, CDR1 is MNHGY, CDR2 SAAAGT. The CDR3 reads CAISGGTGPRLREQYF. The CDR3 nucleotides are TGTGCCATCAGTGGTGGGACAGGACCCCGCCTGAGGGAGCAGTACTTC.

J is TRBJ1-1 and V is TRBV23-1; D is undetermined. TRBV23-1 is an ORF, with its function uncertain. V lost 4 bases and J 0 bases, leaving 9 bases between the germline ends. The CDR3 consists of 14 residues. The DNA of the CDR3 is TGCGCCAGCAGTCCGACGGACGTGAACACTGAAGCTTTCTTT. Its protein product is CASSPTDVNTEAFF.

The CDR3 DNA sequence: TGTGCCAGCAGTTACGGACAGGGGACAACTAATGAAAAACTGTTTTTT. Its protein is CASSYGQGTTNEKLFF. The chain links TRBV28 to TRBJ1-4; 9 nucleotides agree with TRBD1. Per the germline V gene, CDR1 is MDHEN and CDR2 is SYDVKM. The V gene end was trimmed by 4 bases and the J gene end by 0 bases; junction bases not matched to a gene: 3. The length of the CDR3 is 16 residues.

The chain carries TRBV30 and TRBJ2-2, with D unresolved. The V and J ends lost 2 bases and 6 bases respectively, with 7 bases between them. Germline-derived CDR1 and CDR2 are GTSNPN and SVGIG (reference sequence). This CDR3 has 12 residues. This chain's CDR3 is CAWSISPGELFF. The CDR3, as DNA: TGTGCCTGGAGTATTAGTCCCGGGGAGCTGTTTTTT.

This clone appeared a few times. This chain links TRBV23-1 with TRBJ1-1; D is undetermined. TRBV23-1 is designated an ORF whose function remains uncertain. This CDR3 is 15 amino acids long. Deletions cut 6 bases from V and 7 bases from J, with 21 bases between. CDR3 sequence reads: CASSQIRDLLGEAFF. The CDR3 DNA follows: TGCGCCAGCAGCCAGATCCGGGATCTCCTAGGTGAAGCTTTCTTT.

CDR3 amino acids: CASSIADIQPYEQYF. CDR3 DNA sequence: TGTGCCAGTAGTATTGCGGACATCCAACCCTACGAGCAGTACTTC. The genes are TRBV19 and TRBJ2-7; perhaps TRBD1 as D (5 bases). V was pared by 3 bases and J by 2 bases, with 14 bases between. CDR1 and CDR2 from the germline V gene are LNHDA and SQIVND (reference sequence). The CDR3 covers 15 residues.

This clone has a single count. This sequence joins TRBV11-3 and TRBJ2-4; the match to TRBD1 covers 7 bases. There are 16 residues in the CDR3. Germline-derived CDR1 and CDR2 are SGHNT and YENEEA. The V and J ends lost 2 bases and 0 bases, in that order; junction bases with no gene match: 4. CDR3 protein: CASSLRTGIAKNIQYF. The CDR3 bases are TGTGCCAGCAGCTTACGGACAGGCATAGCCAAAAACATTCAGTACTTC.

Of note for this clone: At one end the junction does not follow the germline gene, possibly because of a read error. The J gene is TRBJ2-1, the V gene TRBV5-1, with 11 nucleotides matching TRBD1. The germline V gene has CDR1 SGHRS and CDR2 YFSETQ. The CDR3 contains 15 residues. The CDR3 reads CASSDGQGARNEQFF. CDR3 in DNA: TGCGCTAGCAGCGATGGACAGGGGGCGAGGAATGAGCAGTTCTTC.

This clone turned up a few times. CDR3 nucleotide sequence: TGTGCCAGCAGCCCACCTGGCACAGATACGCAGTATTTT. Its protein product is CASSPPGTDTQYF. The rearrangement joins TRBV6-7 to TRBJ2-3, with D uncertain. TRBV6-7 is an ORF for which the function is uncertain. V dropped 6 bases and J dropped 1 base, with 8 bases sitting between them. The CDR3 spans 13 residues.

The V gene is TRBV28, the J gene TRBJ2-2; 10 bases match TRBD1. The CDR3 length is 16 residues. CDR1 is MDHEN, CDR2 SYDVKM, per germline. V was pared by 10 bases and J by 6 bases, with 14 bases of the junction left unmatched. For the CDR3, the DNA is TGTGCCACCCTAATTCGACCGGGACAGGGGCCCGGGGAGCTGTTTTTT. This encodes CATLIRPGQGPGELFF. Full variable domain (remainder filled in from reference TRBV28 and TRBJ2-2): DVKVTQSSRYLVKRTGEKVFLECVQDMDHENMFWYRQDPGLGLRLIYFSYDVKMKEKGDIPEGYSVSREKKERFSLILESASTNQTSMYLCATLIRPGQGPGELFFGEGSRLTVL.

The rearrangement links TRBV4-1 to TRBJ2-7; no clear D. This CDR3 has 13 residues. Trimming stripped 2 bases from V and 3 bases from J, with 8 bases between. The V gene's germline CDR1 is MGHRA and CDR2 YSYEKL. For the CDR3, the DNA is TGCGCCAGCAGCCAACTGGTGGGCTACGAGCAGTACTTC. Amino acids: CASSQLVGYEQYF.

This clone appeared a few times. J is TRBJ2-3 and V is TRBV28; D may be TRBD2 (6 bases). The CDR3 consists of 15 residues. The V gene's germline CDR1 is MDHEN and CDR2 SYDVKM. Trimming pared 8 bases from V and 0 bases from J, leaving 15 bases between. The DNA of the CDR3 is TGTGCCAGCGGAGGGGTAGCGCTGAGCACAGATACGCAGTATTTT. It codes for CASGGVALSTDTQYF.

The sample holds a few counts of this clone. J is TRBJ2-1 and V is TRBV29-1; 7 bases agree with TRBD1. Germline CDR1 and CDR2: SQVTM and ANQGSEA. The V segment lost 7 bases and the J segment 0 bases; nucleotides outside the gene matches: 9. The CDR3 spans 15 residues. The CDR3 DNA sequence: TGCAGCGGAACAGGGGACCCGAGCTCCTACAATGAGCAGTTCTTC. Translation gives CSGTGDPSSYNEQFF.

This clone turned up a few times. V usage is TRBV28 and J usage is TRBJ2-7; 11 bases agree with TRBD2. The CDR3 is made up of 16 amino acids. CDR1 is MDHEN and CDR2 is SYDVKM in the germline V gene. The V segment lost 3 bases and the J segment 7 bases; nucleotides outside the gene matches: 11. Here the CDR3 reads CASSLTSGNRLNEQYF. CDR3 coding DNA: TGTGCCAGCAGTTTGACTAGCGGGAACCGCTTAAATGAGCAGTACTTC.

A few counts support this clone. The V and J genes are TRBV11-3 and TRBJ2-2; TRBD2 matches 7 bases. Trimming cost V 5 bases and J 5 bases; bases outside gene matches: 8. CDR3 size: 15 residues. The germline gives CDR1 SGHNT, CDR2 YENEEA. The CDR3 loop is CASSRWEGETGELFF. The CDR3 DNA sequence: TGTGCCAGCAGCCGCTGGGAGGGCGAGACCGGGGAGCTGTTTTTT. Supplemented by reference TRBV11-3 and TRBJ2-2, the full variable domain reads EAGVVQSPRYKIIEKKQPVAFWCNPISGHNTLYWYLQNLGQGPELLIRYENEEAVDDSQLPKDRFSAERLKGVDSTLKIQPAELGDSAVYLCASSRWEGETGELFFGEGSRLTVL.

This clone was counted only a few times. The V call is TRBV6-8, the J call TRBJ1-1; 9 bases align to TRBD1. Germline trimming cut 4 bases from V and 3 bases from J; bases unmatched to any gene: 3. Per germline, CDR1 MNHGY and CDR2 SAAAGT. The CDR3 contains 14 residues. CDR3 sequence: CASSLQGADTEAFF. Written as DNA, the CDR3 is TGTGCCAGCAGTTTACAGGGGGCTGACACTGAAGCTTTCTTT.

The chain carries TRBV10-3 and TRBJ2-7; weak D call: TRBD1 (6 bases). The germline gives CDR1 ENHRY, CDR2 SYGVKD. The CDR3 sequence is 12 residues long. V lost 10 bases and J lost 2, with 12 bases in between. The CDR3 here is CATLQGPYEQYF. CDR3 nucleotides: TGTGCCACCTTACAGGGACCCTACGAGCAGTACTTC.

V is TRBV5-1 and J is TRBJ1-1; no definite D call. The V gene's germline CDR1 is SGHRS and CDR2 YFSETQ. V was shortened by 1 base and J by 1 base, with 11 bases between the two germline ends. The CDR3 sequence is 15 residues long. This CDR3 is CASSLISVPNTEAFF. In DNA form, the CDR3 reads TGCGCCAGCAGCTTGATTTCCGTCCCGAACACTGAAGCTTTCTTT. Based on the CDR3 plus reference TRBV5-1 and TRBJ1-1, the full variable domain is KAGVTQTPRYLIKTRGQQVTLSCSPISGHRSVSWYQQTPGQGLQFLFEYFSETQRNKGNFPGRFSGRQFSNSRSEMNVSTLELGDSALYLCASSLISVPNTEAFFGQGTRLTVV.

This chain connects TRBV11-3 to TRBJ1-6, with D perhaps TRBD1 (5 bases). Germline-derived CDR1 and CDR2 are SGHNT and YENEEA. The CDR3 totals 16 residues. Trimming took 4 bases from V and 10 from J, leaving 20 bases between them. The CDR3 coding sequence is TGTGCCAGCAGCTCCGCGGGGGGTAGTTTGGGGTCACCCCTCCACTTT. This gives the protein CASSSAGGSLGSPLHF.

The chain is built from TRBV28 and TRBJ1-2, with D hard to call. This CDR3 is 13 amino acids long. Germline CDR1 and CDR2: MDHEN and SYDVKM. V gave up 2 bases and J gave up 0 bases, with 4 bases separating them. The DNA of the CDR3 is TGTGCCAGCAGTTTACAGACTAACTATGGCTACACCTTC. This encodes CASSLQTNYGYTF.

This sequence joins TRBV9 and TRBJ2-3; D is ambiguous. The CDR3 consists of 14 residues. Per the germline V gene, CDR1 is SGDLS and CDR2 is YYNGEE. Trimming took 4 bases from V and 5 from J, leaving 14 bases between them. The CDR3 nucleotides are TGTGCCAGCAGCTATCATCCGACCCGAGATACGCAGTATTTT. This codes for CASSYHPTRDTQYF.

Worth noting for this clone: Germline is not matched at one junction end, which may reflect a read error. This rearrangement joins TRBV6-8 to TRBJ2-1, with 7 bases matching TRBD1. This CDR3 contains 16 residues. Germline CDR1 reads MNHGY; CDR2 reads SAAAGT. This CDR3 reads CASSYDPLTGYNEQFF. Here the CDR3 DNA reads TGTGCCAGCAGTTACGACCCGTTGACAGGGTACAATGAACAGTTCTTC.

The chain recombines TRBV18 with TRBJ2-4, with D unclear. Germline loops: CDR1 KGHSH, CDR2 LQKENI. The length of the CDR3 is 14 residues. V shed 0 bases and J shed 8 bases, with 11 bases lying between them. The CDR3 sequence: CASSPPTLRDIQYF. The CDR3 DNA sequence: TGTGCCAGCTCACCACCCACCCTCAGAGACATTCAGTACTTC.

The chain recombines TRBV30 with TRBJ2-7; 9 bases line up with TRBD1. The V and J ends lost 6 bases and 6 bases, in that order; junction bases with no gene match: 9. CDR1 and CDR2 (germline): GTSNPN, SVGIG (reference sequence). The CDR3 is made up of 13 amino acids. CDR3 DNA sequence: TGTGCCTGCCTCGGGACAGGGTCTCTCGAGCAGTACTTC. This sequence encodes CACLGTGSLEQYF. The full variable domain, with the rest looked up from reference TRBV30 and TRBJ2-7, is SQTIHQWPATLVQPVGSPLSLECTVEGTSNPNLYWYRQAAGRGLQLLFYSVGIGQISSEVPQNLSASRPQDRQFILSSKKLLLSDSGFYLCACLGTGSLEQYFGPGTRLTVT.

CDR3 region: CASSITGPSSGANVLTF. The CDR3, as DNA: TGTGCCAGTAGTATAACGGGACCCAGCTCTGGGGCCAACGTCCTGACTTTC. This chain links TRBV19 with TRBJ2-6; the D call may be TRBD1 or TRBD2 (5 bases each). The germline V gene encodes CDR1 LNHDA and CDR2 SQIVND (reference sequence). V lost 2 bases, J lost 0 bases, and 11 bases lay in between. This CDR3 comprises 17 residues.

The table lists this clone with a few counts. This chain connects TRBV6-8 to TRBJ2-2; TRBD1 or TRBD2 may be the D gene (5 bases each). The germline V gene has CDR1 MNHGY and CDR2 SAAAGT. V was trimmed by 4 bases and J by 7 bases, leaving 16 bases between them. This CDR3 contains 15 residues. For the CDR3, the DNA is TGTGCCAGCAGTTCATCGGGGACGTTAAGCGGGGAGCTGTTTTTT. Translated: CASSSSGTLSGELFF.